The 25 T cell receptor beta chains presented below share a single source sample, sequenced in a study of T cell responses to AZD1222 COVID-19 vaccine. TCRdb's table, derived via immunoSEQ multiplex PCR, lists solely in-frame clones and lacks some. The data show more than 95,000 clones, roughly 88% seen once. Sequencing used peripheral blood, obtained on day 0 of AZD1222 vaccination. Every receptor here comes from an adult in good health.

This clone has only one observation. This may be a read error, as it is one base from a much larger clone. This sample includes further DNA sequences coding for the same CDR3. V and J are TRBV5-4 and TRBJ1-2; no reliable D call. The germline gives CDR1 SGHNT, CDR2 YYREEE (reference sequence). V was cut by 0 bases and J by 1 base, with 4 bases left in between. The CDR3 totals 13 residues. As DNA, the CDR3 is TGTGCCAGCAGCTTGGAGAGTAACTATGGCTACACCTTC. Translated: CASSLESNYGYTF. Filled out from reference TRBV5-4 and TRBJ1-2, the complete variable domain reads ETGVTQSPTHLIKTRGQQVTLRCSSQSGHNTVSWYQQALGQGPQFIFQYYREEENGRGNFPPRFSGLQFPNYSSELNVNALELDDSALYLCASSLESNYGYTFGSGTRLTVV.

The rearrangement uses TRBV3-1 (or the pseudogene TRBV3-2) and TRBJ1-2, with D possibly TRBD1 on 6 matching bases. V was shortened by 1 base and J by 4 bases, with 13 bases between the two germline ends. Germline CDR1 LGHDT, CDR2 YNNKEL (reference sequence). The CDR3 consists of 15 residues. In DNA form, the CDR3 reads TGTGCCAGCAGCCAAGTCTTCGGGACACCCTATGGCTACACCTTC. This gives the protein CASSQVFGTPYGYTF.

This clone has only one observation. This chain uses TRBV28 with TRBJ1-1, with 9 positions matching TRBD1. V gave up 4 bases and J gave up 11 bases; unmatched junction bases: 8. This CDR3 comprises 13 residues. Germline loops: CDR1 MDHEN, CDR2 SYDVKM. The CDR3 loop reads CASSSPTGGSAFF. CDR3 DNA: TGTGCCAGCAGTTCACCTACAGGGGGCTCGGCTTTCTTT.

This clone was seen a few times. This CDR3 reads CASSLALGLAGVFYEQYF. The CDR3 DNA reads as TGTGCCAGCAGCTTAGCGCTAGGACTAGCGGGAGTGTTCTACGAGCAGTACTTC. The chain joins TRBV7-6 to TRBJ2-7, with 13 bases matching TRBD2. With V trimmed by 0 bases and J by 3 bases, 8 bases remained unmatched. The CDR3 loop spans 18 amino acids. Germline assignment: CDR1 SGHVS and CDR2 FNYEAQ.

This chain uses TRBV28 with TRBJ1-2, with a weak D call TRBD1 (6 bases). Germline CDR1 reads MDHEN; CDR2 reads SYDVKM. Deletions cut 1 base from V and 5 bases from J, with 14 bases between. CDR3 length equals 15 residues. The CDR3 DNA reads as TGTGCCAGCAGTTTATTATTCAGGACAGATTATGGCTACACCTTC. This codes for CASSLLFRTDYGYTF.

The J gene is TRBJ2-5, the V gene TRBV5-4; TRBD1 agrees at 8 bases. The CDR3 has 16 amino acids. Germline lookup yields CDR1 SGHNT and CDR2 YYREEE (reference sequence). V lost 2 bases, J lost 1 base, and 7 bases stayed unmatched. The CDR3 bases are TGTGCCAGCAGCTTCATCCAGGGGGCTAGCCAAGAGACCCAGTACTTC. This gives the protein CASSFIQGASQETQYF.

The chain recombines TRBV7-9 with TRBJ2-1; 7 bases fit TRBD2. Per the germline V gene, CDR1 is SEHNR and CDR2 is FQNEAQ (reference sequence). V dropped 3 bases and J dropped 7; count of bases not matched to a gene: 3. The CDR3 has 13 amino acids. CDR3 DNA: TGTGCCAGCAGCTTCCTAGCGGCGAATGAGCAGTTCTTC. Translating it yields CASSFLAANEQFF.

The genes are TRBV6-6 and TRBJ1-5, with TRBD1 matching 9 bases. Germline V gene lookup returns CDR1 MNHNY and CDR2 SVGAGI (reference sequence). V lost 5 bases to trimming and J lost 0 bases; unmatched junction nucleotides: 8. The CDR3 loop spans 17 amino acids. The CDR3 loop is CASSPTGGPYSNQPQHF. In DNA form, the CDR3 reads TGTGCCAGCAGTCCTACAGGGGGCCCTTATAGCAATCAGCCCCAGCATTTT.

The chain couples TRBV6-6 to TRBJ1-6; 10 bases line up with TRBD1. V was clipped by 11 bases and J by 7 bases; unmatched bases: 11. CDR3 length equals 15 residues. Germline V gene sequence: CDR1 MNHNY, CDR2 SVGAGI (reference sequence). The CDR3 DNA sequence: TGTGCCGCGTGGGGACAGGGGCTACGAAATTCACCCCTCCACTTT. This sequence encodes CAAWGQGLRNSPLHF.

The chain has TRBV7-2 and TRBJ1-4, with a weak D call TRBD1 (5 bases). The germline V gene encodes CDR1 SGHTA and CDR2 FQGNSA. Trimming pared 7 bases from V and 2 bases from J, leaving 8 bases between. CDR3 length: 13 residues. CDR3 DNA sequence: TGTGCCAGCACGGGACGTACTAATGAAAAACTGTTTTTT. It yields the protein CASTGRTNEKLFF.

CDR3 loop: CASSSPPRDDYYGYTF. CDR3 nucleotide sequence: TGTGCCAGCAGCTCGCCCCCCAGGGATGATTACTATGGCTACACCTTC. J is TRBJ1-2 and V is TRBV7-2; D possibly corresponds to TRBD1 (5 bases). Germline CDR1 and CDR2: SGHTA and FQGNSA. The CDR3 consists of 16 residues. Trimming stripped 4 bases from V and 3 bases from J, with 18 bases between.

This clone was counted once. V usage is TRBV6-2 or TRBV6-3 and J usage is TRBJ2-7; tentatively, D is TRBD2 (7 bases). The CDR3 has 15 amino acids. Germline V gene sequence: CDR1 MNHEY, CDR2 SVGEGT. Trimming removed 0 bases at V and 2 bases at J, with 11 bases between. This chain's CDR3 is CASSYSAGAPYEQYF. In DNA form, the CDR3 reads TGTGCCAGCAGTTACTCGGCGGGGGCCCCCTACGAGCAGTACTTC.

The genes are TRBV18 and TRBJ1-2; D unclear. The CDR3 runs 14 residues. Germline CDR1 KGHSH, CDR2 LQKENI. V was cut by 0 bases and J by 2 bases, with 7 bases left in between. The CDR3 DNA follows: TGTGCCAGCTCACCACCAGGACGGAACTATGGCTACACCTTC. Translated: CASSPPGRNYGYTF.

V gene TRBV5-1 combines with J gene TRBJ2-5, with 7 bases aligning to TRBD2. Germline CDR1 SGHRS, CDR2 YFSETQ. The CDR3 has 14 amino acids. With V trimmed by 5 bases and J by 3 bases, 7 bases remained unmatched. The CDR3 DNA reads TGCGCCAGCAGATACCGGGCGGGGGAAGAGACCCAGTACTTC. This codes for CASRYRAGEETQYF.

The sample holds one count of this clone. The chain recombines TRBV9 with TRBJ2-1; D is unresolved. The CDR3 contains 15 residues. The V gene's germline CDR1 is SGDLS and CDR2 YYNGEE. V lost 3 bases to trimming and J lost 5 bases, with 15 bases between them. As DNA, the CDR3 is TGTGCCAGCAGCGGACTGCAGTTGGGCGACAATGAGCAGTTCTTC. Translated, it gives CASSGLQLGDNEQFF. The full variable domain, with the rest looked up from reference TRBV9 and TRBJ2-1, is DSGVTQTPKHLITATGQRVTLRCSPRSGDLSVYWYQQSLDQGLQFLIQYYNGEERAKGNILERFSAQQFPDLHSELNLSSLELGDSALYFCASSGLQLGDNEQFFGPGTRLTVL.

The V call is TRBV7-3, the J call TRBJ2-3; 8 bases are shared with TRBD2. The CDR3 has 14 amino acids. Germline values: CDR1 SGHTA, CDR2 FQGTGA. J lost 5 bases, V lost 4 bases, and 5 bases had no gene match. In DNA form, the CDR3 reads TGTGCCAGCAGCTCTACCGGGAGGGAAGATACGCAGTATTTT. It codes for CASSSTGREDTQYF.

The chain couples TRBV28 to TRBJ2-7; D assignment may be TRBD1 or TRBD2 (5 bases each). Trimming took 10 bases from V and 2 from J, leaving 21 bases between them. There are 15 residues in the CDR3. Germline CDR1 is MDHEN and CDR2 is SYDVKM. The chain's CDR3 is CANNLGPGRTYEQYF. In DNA form, the CDR3 reads TGTGCCAACAACCTAGGGCCAGGGAGAACCTACGAGCAGTACTTC.

In nucleotides, the CDR3 is TGCGCCAGCAGCTTGGAAGGTAATTCACCCCTCCACTTT. Its translation is CASSLEGNSPLHF. The rearrangement uses TRBV5-1 and TRBJ1-6; D uncertain. This CDR3 is built from 13 residues. In germline, CDR1 is SGHRS, CDR2 YFSETQ. V lost 0 bases and J 6 bases, leaving 4 bases between the germline ends. Full variable domain (outside the CDR3, taken from reference TRBV5-1 and TRBJ1-6): KAGVTQTPRYLIKTRGQQVTLSCSPISGHRSVSWYQQTPGQGLQFLFEYFSETQRNKGNFPGRFSGRQFSNSRSEMNVSTLELGDSALYLCASSLEGNSPLHFGNGTRLTVT.

The V gene is TRBV9, the J gene TRBJ1-3, with a possible D match to TRBD1 (5 bases). The germline V and J ends were trimmed by 4 bases and 0 bases, with 17 bases remaining between them. CDR3 length: 17 amino acids. Germline CDR1 is SGDLS and CDR2 is YYNGEE. CDR3 protein: CASSQKGAISSGNTIYF. For the CDR3, the DNA is TGTGCCAGCAGCCAAAAAGGGGCCATAAGCTCTGGAAACACCATATATTTT.

The V gene is TRBV12-5, the J gene TRBJ1-6; 7 nucleotides line up with TRBD1. J was trimmed by 0 bases and V by 6 bases; bases with no gene match: 8. Germline assignment: CDR1 LGHNT and CDR2 FRNRAP. The CDR3 extends over 17 amino acids. DNA of the CDR3: TGTGCTAGTGGCCCCGGACAGGACTCCTCCTATAATTCACCCCTCCACTTT. Its protein product is CASGPGQDSSYNSPLHF.

The chain has TRBV30 and TRBJ2-5, with D possibly being TRBD2 (5 bases). V was shortened by 2 bases and J by 7 bases, with 11 bases between the two germline ends. This CDR3 comprises 12 residues. The germline gives CDR1 GTSNPN, CDR2 SVGIG (reference sequence). CDR3 coding DNA: TGTGCCTGGAGTCCGAGGGCAGGGACCCAGTACTTC. Its protein product is CAWSPRAGTQYF.

The chain links TRBV9 to TRBJ1-5, with 10 bases lining up with TRBD1. CDR1 is SGDLS and CDR2 is YYNGEE in the germline V gene. V dropped 4 bases and J dropped 1; count of bases not matched to a gene: 11. The CDR3 is 18 residues long. This chain's CDR3 is CASSPGTGVIGSNQPQHF. The CDR3, as DNA: TGTGCCAGCAGCCCCGGGACAGGGGTTATCGGGAGCAATCAGCCCCAGCATTTT.

This chain connects TRBV7-3 to TRBJ2-3; TRBD2 agrees at 8 bases. The V segment lost 7 bases and the J segment 5 bases; nucleotides outside the gene matches: 17. The CDR3 runs 17 residues. CDR1 is SGHTA and CDR2 is FQGTGA in the germline V gene. CDR3 protein: CASIRRGGREARDTQYF. CDR3 coding DNA: TGTGCCAGCATCCGGCGGGGAGGGCGGGAGGCGAGAGATACGCAGTATTTT.

In DNA form, the CDR3 reads TGTGCCAGCAGTGGACGGACAGGGGGCCTGGACAATGAGCAGTTCTTC. Translating it yields CASSGRTGGLDNEQFF. This sequence joins TRBV25-1 and TRBJ2-1, with 11 positions matching TRBD1. Germline CDR1 MGHDK, CDR2 SYGVNS. J gave up 5 bases and V 4 bases, and 7 bases lay outside the gene matches. There are 16 residues in the CDR3.

The chain couples TRBV5-1 to TRBJ1-6, with 8 bases lining up with TRBD1. V was pared by 0 bases and J by 6 bases, with 5 bases of the junction left unmatched. Germline CDR1 reads SGHRS; CDR2 reads YFSETQ. This CDR3 is 16 amino acids long. The CDR3 is CASSLETGVGNSPLHF. CDR3 sequence (DNA): TGCGCCAGCAGCTTGGAGACAGGGGTTGGTAATTCACCCCTCCACTTT.